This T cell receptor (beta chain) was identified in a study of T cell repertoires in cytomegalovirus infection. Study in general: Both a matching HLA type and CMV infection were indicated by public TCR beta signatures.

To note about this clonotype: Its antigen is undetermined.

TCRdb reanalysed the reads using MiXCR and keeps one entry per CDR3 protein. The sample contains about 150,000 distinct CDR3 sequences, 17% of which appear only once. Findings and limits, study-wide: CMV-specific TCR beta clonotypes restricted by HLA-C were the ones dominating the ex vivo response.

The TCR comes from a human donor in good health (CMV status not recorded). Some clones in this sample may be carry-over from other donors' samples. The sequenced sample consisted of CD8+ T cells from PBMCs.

This chain's CDR3 is CASSQADRAGQPQHF. The DNA for the CDR3 is TGTGCCAGCAGCCAAGCCGACAGGGCAGGTCAGCCCCAGCATTTT. The rearrangement uses TRBV14 and TRBJ1-5; 7 bases are a match to TRBD1. With V trimmed by 1 base and J by 6 bases, 6 bases remained unmatched. Looked up from germline, CDR1 is SGHDN and CDR2 is FVKESK. This CDR3 has 15 residues. The variable domain in full, with the rest retrieved from reference TRBV14 and TRBJ1-5, is EAGVTQFPSHSVIEKGQTVTLRCDPISGHDNLYWYRRVMGKEIKFLLHFVKESKQDESGMPNNRFLAERTGGTYSTLKVQPAELEDSGVYFCASSQADRAGQPQHFGDGTRLSIL.